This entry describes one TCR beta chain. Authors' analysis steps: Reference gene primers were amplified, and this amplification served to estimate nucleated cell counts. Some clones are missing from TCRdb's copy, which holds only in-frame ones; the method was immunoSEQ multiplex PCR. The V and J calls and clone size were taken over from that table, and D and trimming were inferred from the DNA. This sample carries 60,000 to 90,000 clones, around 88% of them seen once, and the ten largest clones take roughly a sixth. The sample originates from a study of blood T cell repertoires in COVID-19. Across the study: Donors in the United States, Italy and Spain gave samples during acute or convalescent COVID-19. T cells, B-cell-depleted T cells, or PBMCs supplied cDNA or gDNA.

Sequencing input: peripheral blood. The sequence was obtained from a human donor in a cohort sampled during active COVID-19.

The CDR3 region has the DNA TGCGCCAGCAGCCAAGGGACCTTCCGGGGAGAGACCCAGTACTTC. This encodes CASSQGTFRGETQYF. This chain links TRBV4-3 with TRBJ2-5, with D perhaps matching TRBD2 (5 bases). CDR3 size: 15 residues. Germline-derived CDR1 and CDR2 are LGHNA and YSLEER. V was pared by 1 base and J by 4 bases, with 13 bases between.